This T cell receptor beta chain was recorded in a study of breast tumors, draining lymph nodes, adjacent tissues (dated by TCRdb to about 2016). The study in broad terms: The study compared TCR beta repertoires across tumor, adjacent nontumor tissue and axillary lymph nodes from breast cancer patients. In human breast cancer, the study set out to evaluate how tumor, surrounding tissue and draining lymph node repertoires relate to one another and whether T cells may move between these sites.

V is cut back by 4 bases and J by 8 bases, with 11 bases in the junction unmatched. According to the germline V gene, CDR1 reads SGHRS and CDR2 reads YFSETQ. From the cysteine through the phenylalanine, the CDR3 covers 17 amino acids. Only the CDR3 region is kept as DNA, spanning 51 bases read in frame from base 1. Overall results and qualifications from the work: Rather than being directly demonstrated, the conclusion that tumor T cells originate in lymph nodes was presented as consistent with a hypothesis. T-cell repertoire diversity in tumors was found to be lower than in lymph nodes but higher than in nontumor tissue, and preferential V and J gene usage was observed. A scenario in which most tumor T cells derive from the lymph node and then expand within tumor tissue was judged to be consistent with the data. Tumor and nontumor tissue repertoires were found to be significantly more similar in luminal-like than in basal-like breast cancer.

The instrument given in TCRdb is Illumina HiSeq 2000. Multiplex PCR amplification was used to generate the TCR beta chain libraries. The amplified TCR beta chain products were analyzed by high-throughput sequencing. TCRdb reprocessed the public reads (quality trimming at Q25 with fastp, clone calling with MiXCR) and kept in-frame beta chains. CDR3 protein duplicates are merged, each entry listing the most common genes and DNA. In this sample the table shows just over 30,000 distinct CDR3 sequences, 60% to 70% of which occur a single time. More than 15% of the sample rests with the top ten. Points on this clonotype: This receptor's antigen is unknown. No base quality values were provided; no much bigger clone lies one nucleotide off.

This clonotype was obtained from a female donor with breast cancer. Some clones in this sample may be carry-over from other donors' samples. Sequencing was carried out using breast tumor tissue. The rearranged segments are TRBV5-1 and TRBJ2-1; 14 bases in the middle match TRBD2. The nucleotides read TGCGCCAGCAGCCAGGGACTAGCGGGAGTAGTAGGGTATGAGCAGTTCTTC. Translated, it reads CASSQGLAGVVGYEQFF.